The 14 T cell receptor beta chains below were found in one sample sequenced in a study of CD8 T cells in Susac syndrome. Reverse transcription of 0.5 to 1 ug RNA was performed with random hexamers. TCRdb reprocessed the immunoSEQ multiplex PCR reads with MiXCR, giving one entry per CDR3 protein. The repertoire consists of roughly 160,000 distinct CDR3 sequences, with around 96% occurring once and the leading ten covering around 0.14%. The sample consisted of CD4+ T cells from PBMCs. These receptors were collected from a human donor in good health.

This clonotype was detected only once. The rearrangement links TRBV7-2 to TRBJ2-3; 11 bases fit TRBD2. Germline loops: CDR1 SGHTA, CDR2 FQGNSA. V was clipped by 5 bases and J by 0 bases; unmatched bases: 4. The CDR3 runs 16 residues. The CDR3 nucleotides are TGTGCCAGCAGCACAACTAGCGGGAGTAGCACAGATACGCAGTATTTT. Protein sequence: CASSTTSGSSTDTQYF.

The gene calls are TRBV29-1 and TRBJ2-1; TRBD1 matches at 7 bases. J gave up 6 bases and V 7 bases, and 12 bases lay outside the gene matches. The CDR3 is 14 amino acids. The germline V gene encodes CDR1 SQVTM and CDR2 ANQGSEA. The DNA of the CDR3 is TGCAGCGCCGTGGGACAGTTTCCCGTCAATGAGCAGTTCTTC. It encodes CSAVGQFPVNEQFF.

The gene calls are TRBV6-5 and TRBJ1-6; the match to TRBD1 covers 8 bases. This CDR3 contains 15 residues. Germline assignment: CDR1 MNHEY and CDR2 SVGAGI. V shed 6 bases, J shed 7 bases, and the junction held 8 bases outside the gene matches. This chain's CDR3 is CASRPPGQVNSPLHF. The CDR3 nucleotides are TGTGCCAGCAGGCCGCCGGGACAGGTGAATTCACCCCTCCACTTT.

The V gene is TRBV20-1, the J gene TRBJ1-5; TRBD1 matches 7 bases. This CDR3 contains 14 residues. Germline assignment: CDR1 DFQATT and CDR2 SNEGSKA (reference sequence). V dropped 3 bases and J dropped 9; count of bases not matched to a gene: 11. The CDR3 bases are TGCAGTGCTAGTAGGGGACAGTCTACCGGGCCCCAGCATTTT. It yields the protein CSASRGQSTGPQHF.

V and J are TRBV20-1 and TRBJ1-6; TRBD1 matches 7 bases. The CDR3 is made up of 14 amino acids. Germline CDR1 and CDR2: DFQATT and SNEGSKA (reference sequence). After removal of 5 bases from V and 10 bases from J, the junction contained 11 bases not matched to a gene. CDR3 loop: CSAAPQGGWSPLHF. The CDR3 coding sequence is TGCAGTGCTGCCCCTCAGGGGGGCTGGTCACCCCTCCACTTT.

The chain carries TRBV20-1 and TRBJ2-5; D gene ambiguous. The germline gives CDR1 DFQATT, CDR2 SNEGSKA (reference sequence). The CDR3 is 13 residues long. V lost 2 bases and J lost 4, with 11 bases in between. The CDR3 sequence: CSARRVSGETQYF. The CDR3 DNA sequence: TGCAGTGCTAGACGGGTATCAGGAGAGACCCAGTACTTC.

The chain joins TRBV10-3 to TRBJ2-5; a weak D match, TRBD2 (5 bases). Germline CDR1 ENHRY, CDR2 SYGVKD. V lost 8 bases and J lost 1, with 8 bases in between. This CDR3 contains 12 residues. The CDR3 DNA reads as TGTGCCATCGGACTGCCCCAAGAGACCCAGTACTTC. This gives the protein CAIGLPQETQYF.

The V gene is TRBV20-1, the J gene TRBJ2-5; D may match TRBD1 or TRBD2 (5 bases each). This CDR3 contains 13 residues. Germline V CDR1 and CDR2: DFQATT, SNEGSKA (reference sequence). V shed 6 bases and J shed 2 bases, with 13 bases lying between them. CDR3 sequence: CSAAPGRQETQYF. DNA for the CDR3: TGCAGTGCCGCGCCGGGACGTCAAGAGACCCAGTACTTC.

The chain uses TRBV4-2 and TRBJ1-2, with 9 bases matching TRBD1. V lost 0 bases, J lost 4 bases, and 3 bases stayed unmatched. Germline V CDR1 and CDR2: LGHNA, YNFKEQ. The CDR3 runs to 15 residues. Written as DNA, the CDR3 is TGTGCCAGCAGCCAAGATCAGGGACAGGGCTATGGCTACACCTTC. It yields the protein CASSQDQGQGYGYTF.

The CDR3 coding sequence is TGTGCCAGCAGACGACTAGCGGTCTACGAGCAGTACTTC. This gives the protein CASRRLAVYEQYF. This sequence joins TRBV13 and TRBJ2-7, with 9 bases fitting TRBD2. The junction had 3 bases not matched to a gene; V was cut back by 6 bases and J by 3 bases. CDR1 is PRHDT and CDR2 is FYEKMQ in the germline V gene (reference sequence). This CDR3 is built from 13 residues. The full variable domain, completed using reference TRBV13 and TRBJ2-7, is AAGVIQSPRHLIKEKRETATLKCYPIPRHDTVYWYQQGPGQDPQFLISFYEKMQSDKGSIPDRFSAQQFSDYHSELNMSSLELGDSALYFCASRRLAVYEQYFGPGTRLTVT.

The rearrangement joins TRBV7-2 to TRBJ2-3, with TRBD1 identical over 8 bases. Germline V gene lookup returns CDR1 SGHTA and CDR2 FQGNSA. CDR3 size: 16 residues. Germline trimming cut 3 bases from V and 0 bases from J; bases unmatched to any gene: 5. The CDR3 DNA sequence: TGTGCCAGCAGCTTGCAGGGGGCTAGGAGCACAGATACGCAGTATTTT. Translating it yields CASSLQGARSTDTQYF.

J is TRBJ2-5 and V is TRBV2, with a weak D call TRBD2 (5 bases). The CDR3 runs 15 residues. Between the trimmed V and J ends, which lost 0 bases and 4 bases, there was a span of 12 bases. CDR1 SNHLY and CDR2 FYNNEI come from the germline V gene. The CDR3 DNA reads as TGTGCCAGCAGTGAAGCTAGCGTGTATGGAGAGACCCAGTACTTC. Amino acids: CASSEASVYGETQYF.

This clonotype showed up just a few times. V gene TRBV7-9 combines with J gene TRBJ2-1; perhaps TRBD1 as D (6 bases). Trimming removed 2 bases from V and 0 bases from J, with 11 bases in between. The CDR3 has 16 residues. Germline CDR1 reads SEHNR; CDR2 reads FQNEAQ (reference sequence). CDR3 loop: CASSLRPDSSYNEQFF. In DNA form, the CDR3 reads TGTGCCAGCAGCTTACGCCCGGACAGCTCCTACAATGAGCAGTTCTTC.

The CDR3 nucleotides are TGTGCCAGTTCAACAAGGAGCTCCTACAATGAGCAGTTCTTC. Residues: CASSTRSSYNEQFF. The chain recombines TRBV5-4 with TRBJ2-1, with D unresolved. The germline V and J ends were trimmed by 8 bases and 0 bases, with 12 bases remaining between them. The CDR3 sequence is 14 residues long. Germline values: CDR1 SGHNT, CDR2 YYREEE (reference sequence).